This entry is about one T cell receptor (beta chain). The antigen remains unidentified. Germline CDR1 and CDR2: SGHVS and FQNEAQ. CDR3 length equals 14 residues. V dropped 5 bases and J dropped 2 bases, with 10 bases sitting between them. This specimen belongs to a study of T cells in localized non-small cell lung cancer. Only in-frame clones appear in the TCRdb table, and some are missing; sequencing was by immunoSEQ multiplex PCR. Among around 15,000 clones listed, about 90% were seen once. Study results and caveats: Adjacent lung held a median roughly 60 of the top 100 tumor clones. It was uninvolved adjacent lung that showed the highest T cell clonality, exceeding tumor. Density of T cells in blood, when higher, went with longer overall survival. Investigators sequenced only a single tumor region, leaving heterogeneity possible.

This chain uses TRBV7-8 with TRBJ2-1, with D hard to call. This TCR came from a woman between 35 and 75 years old with stage III lung adenocarcinoma. Specimen: peripheral blood mononuclear cells, collected before any cancer treatment. The chain's CDR3 is CASSPIPPYNEQFF. CDR3 nucleotides: TGTGCCAGCAGCCCCATCCCCCCCTACAATGAGCAGTTCTTC.